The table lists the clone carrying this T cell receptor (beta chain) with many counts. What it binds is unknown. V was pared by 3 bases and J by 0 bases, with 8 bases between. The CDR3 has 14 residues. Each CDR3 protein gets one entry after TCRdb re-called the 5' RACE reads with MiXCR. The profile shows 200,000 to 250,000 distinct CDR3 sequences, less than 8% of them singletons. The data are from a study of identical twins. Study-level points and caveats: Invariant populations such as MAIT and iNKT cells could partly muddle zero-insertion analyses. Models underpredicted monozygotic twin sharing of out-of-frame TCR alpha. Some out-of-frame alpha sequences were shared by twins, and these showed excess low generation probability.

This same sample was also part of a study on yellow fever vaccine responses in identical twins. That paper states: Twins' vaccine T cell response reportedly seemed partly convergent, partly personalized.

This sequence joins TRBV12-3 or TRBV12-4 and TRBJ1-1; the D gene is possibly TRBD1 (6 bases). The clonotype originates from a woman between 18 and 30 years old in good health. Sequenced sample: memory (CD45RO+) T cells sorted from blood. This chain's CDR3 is CASSLGTMNTEAFF. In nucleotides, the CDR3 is TGTGCCAGCAGTTTGGGGACAATGAACACTGAAGCTTTCTTT.